This TCR beta chain was captured in a study of cytomegalovirus exposure and HLA in healthy donors. Background on the study: Drawn from HLA-typed donors, 80 million to 100 million unique TCRs were held in an early data release.

The PCR ran on 60 Vbeta and 13 Jbeta primers. TCRdb's copy holds only in-frame clones and misses some; the assay was immunoSEQ multiplex PCR. This table has approximately 110,000 clones, over 15% appearing once. Germline V lookup: CDR1 SGHTA, CDR2 FQGNSA. The CDR3 covers 14 residues. Trimming cost V 3 bases and J 0 bases; bases outside gene matches: 0. A few counts support this clone. Its target is unknown. The study, taken as a whole, reports: Most likely, a cluster of highly shared sequence variants arose as a sequencing artifact.

The V gene is TRBV7-2, the J gene TRBJ2-3; TRBD2 aligns across 7 bases. The source of this sequence is a woman between 18 and 29 years old in good health and CMV-seronegative. The sequenced sample was PBMCs. CDR3 nucleotide sequence: TGTGCCAGCAGCTTCGGGGGGAGCACAGATACGCAGTATTTT. Translation: CASSFGGSTDTQYF.